This is a list of T cell receptor beta chains from one sample in a study of blood T cell repertoires in COVID-19. Data came from immunoSEQ multiplex PCR; TCRdb stores just in-frame clones and leaves some out. The sample carries 650,000 to 800,000 clones, approximately 90% recorded once. Sequences were obtained from peripheral blood. The receptors here all came from a woman aged 18-35 years with acute or convalescent COVID-19. Both conserved end residues are part of each CDR3. The order of the fields is J gene, clone size, V gene, D gene, CDR3 DNA, CDR3 protein. The D gene is left open where the match is weak. Some rows have no size entry. The others give once, few or many, or a class for an expanded clone.

TRBJ1-3 once TRBV7-3 - TGTGCCAGCAGCCCCCAGGGGAAGTCTGGAAACACCATATATTTT CASSPQGKSGNTIYF
TRBJ2-5 - TRBV4-1 - TGCGCCAGCAGCCACGGGCCGGGAAAGACCCAGTACTTC CASSHGPGKTQYF
TRBJ1-2 - TRBV2 TRBD1 TGTGTCAGCCTCCGGGACAGGGGCTTTCAGGGCTACACCTTC CVSLRDRGFQGYTF
TRBJ2-7 - TRBV13 TRBD1 TGTGCCAGCAGCTATACCGGGACAGGGATCTACGAGCAGTACTTC CASSYTGTGIYEQYF
TRBJ1-5 - TRBV24-1 - TGTGCCACCAGTGATTTAGAGGAGGGTATTCAGCCCCAGCATTTT CATSDLEEGIQPQHF
TRBJ1-4 - TRBV9 TRBD1 TGTGCCAGCAGCCCCGGACAGGGAGAGGAAAAACTGTTTTTT CASSPGQGEEKLFF
TRBJ2-7 once TRBV19 TRBD1 TGTGCCAGTAGTGTCACTCAAACAGGGGACGAGCAGTACTTC CASSVTQTGDEQYF
TRBJ2-7 - TRBV9 - TGTGCCAGCAGCGTAGGGCAGGGCCTCTACGAGCAGTACTTC CASSVGQGLYEQYF
TRBJ1-2 - TRBV7-2 TRBD1 TGTGCCAGCAGCTTTAAAGGGACAGGGACATACTATGGCTACACCTTC CASSFKGTGTYYGYTF
TRBJ2-7 once TRBV12-3/TRBV12-4 - TGTGCCAGCAGTTCAGGGGCCTACGAGCAGTACTTC CASSSGAYEQYF
TRBJ2-5 - TRBV9 - TGTGCCAGCAGCGTAGAAGGGGGGGGAGCAACGGAGACCCAGTACTTC CASSVEGGGATETQYF
TRBJ2-7 - TRBV7-2 - TGTGCCAGCAGCTTAGAATCCACCGGGTACTACGAGCAGTACTTC CASSLESTGYYEQYF
TRBJ1-5 - TRBV19 TRBD1 TGTGCCAGCAGGACAGGGACGACAAATGAGCCCCAGCATTTT CASRTGTTNEPQHF
TRBJ2-3 once TRBV9 TRBD2 TGTGCCAGCAGCGTAGTGGTAGCGGGGAACCGGGATACGCAGTATTTT CASSVVVAGNRDTQYF
TRBJ1-6 - TRBV11-1 TRBD1 TGTGCCAGCAGCAGGGCACGGACAGGGGTGTCACCCCTCCACTTT CASSRARTGVSPLHF
TRBJ1-5 - TRBV24-1 TRBD1 TGTGCCACACAGGGGCCTTTCGGCAATCAGCCCCAGCATTTT CATQGPFGNQPQHF
TRBJ2-3 - TRBV14 - TGTGCCAGCAGCTTGGGGGGTCTAAGCACAGATACGCAGTATTTT CASSLGGLSTDTQYF
TRBJ1-1 - TRBV18 TRBD1 TGTGCCAGCTCATATCGACAGGGGGCGCACACTGAAGCTTTCTTT CASSYRQGAHTEAFF
TRBJ1-2 - TRBV6-4 - TGTGCCAGCAGTGACTCTGACCCATTTAACCTTTCGGGTTATGGCTACACCTTC CASSDSDPFNLSGYGYTF
TRBJ1-3 - TRBV7-6 - TGTGCCAGCAGCTTACGGAGGCTTGGTAACACCATATATTTT CASSLRRLGNTIYF
TRBJ1-3 - TRBV3-1/TRBV3-2 TRBD1 TGTGCCAGCAGCCGACAGACAGGGGAGAGGGACACCATATATTTT CASSRQTGERDTIYF
TRBJ2-1 - TRBV19 TRBD2 TGTGCCAGTAGCAAGACTAGCGGGAACCCCTCCTACAATGAGCAGTTCTTC CASSKTSGNPSYNEQFF
TRBJ2-7 - TRBV2 TRBD1 TGTGCCACAGGACGACAGGGGGCCTACGAGCAGTACTTC CATGRQGAYEQYF
TRBJ2-1 - TRBV12-3/TRBV12-4 TRBD1 TGTGCCAGCAGTTTAGGGACAGGGAATGAGCAGTTCTTC CASSLGTGNEQFF
TRBJ1-5 - TRBV6-6 - TGTGCCAGCACCCTAGCGTTTAGCAATCAGCCCCAGCATTTT CASTLAFSNQPQHF
TRBJ2-2 - TRBV29-1 - TGCAGCGTTGAAGATCCCCTTCTCACAGAGACCGGGGAGCTGTTTTTT CSVEDPLLTETGELFF
TRBJ2-7 - TRBV7-8 TRBD2 TGTGCCAGCAGCTTTGGGCTAGCGGGGCACTCCTACGAGCAGTACTTC CASSFGLAGHSYEQYF
TRBJ1-2 - TRBV5-1 TRBD1 TGCGCCAGCAGCTTGGGGACCATAGGGGGCTCTCCCCTCTATGGCTACACCTTC CASSLGTIGGSPLYGYTF
TRBJ1-4 - TRBV5-1 TRBD1 TGCGCCAGCAGCTTGGGGGACAGACTTAATGAAAAACTGTTTTTT CASSLGDRLNEKLFF
TRBJ2-5 - TRBV3-1/TRBV3-2 TRBD2 TGTGCCAGCAGCCAAATGCTAGCGGTACAAGAGACCCAGTACTTC CASSQMLAVQETQYF
TRBJ1-2 - TRBV2 - TGTGCCAGCAGTGGGGGCAGTAACTATGGCTACACCTTC CASSGGSNYGYTF
TRBJ2-1 - TRBV9 TRBD2 TGTGCCAGCAGCGCCTCTAGCGGTTATTACAATGAGCAGTTCTTC CASSASSGYYNEQFF
TRBJ2-7 once TRBV19 - TGTGCCAGTAGTGAACTACCGGCCTACGAGCAGTACTTC CASSELPAYEQYF
TRBJ2-7 - TRBV10-3 TRBD1 TGTGCCATCAGTGAGTCAGGACAGGGAATAGGGTGGCAGTACTTC CAISESGQGIGWQYF
TRBJ1-5 - TRBV10-3 - TGTGCCATCAGTGAGCCTGGGGGGGCGGGTCAGCCCCAGCATTTT CAISEPGGAGQPQHF
TRBJ1-1 - TRBV5-1 - TGCGCCAGCAGGGCGCGGTCCGCGAACACTGAAGCTTTCTTT CASRARSANTEAFF
TRBJ1-5 - TRBV7-9 - TGTGCCAGCAGCCCAGGGCCGGACAGATATAGCAATCAGCCCCAGCATTTT CASSPGPDRYSNQPQHF
TRBJ2-7 once TRBV3-1/TRBV3-2 TRBD2 TGTGCCAGCAGCCTAGCGGGGGGGTCCTACGAGCAGTACTTC CASSLAGGSYEQYF
TRBJ1-2 - TRBV6-5 TRBD1 TGTGCCAGCAGTCCACATCGACAGGGGACTAAGGGCTACACCTTC CASSPHRQGTKGYTF
TRBJ2-7 few TRBV5-5 - TGTGCCAGCAGCAGAACCCTCGGGGAGCAGTACTTC CASSRTLGEQYF
TRBJ2-7 few TRBV5-1 - TGCGCCAGCAGCTTGGGGCAGAACTACGAGCAGTACTTC CASSLGQNYEQYF
TRBJ1-4 - TRBV13 TRBD1 TGTGCCAGCAGCATGGACAGGGGGCCGGGTGAAAAACTGTTTTTT CASSMDRGPGEKLFF
TRBJ1-1 once TRBV30 - TGTGCCTGGAGTGTGCGTACTAACACTGAAGCTTTCTTT CAWSVRTNTEAFF
TRBJ2-7 - TRBV30 - TGTGCCTGGAGTGTACGGGCAGGGGTATCCTACGAGCAGTACTTC CAWSVRAGVSYEQYF
TRBJ1-6 - TRBV7-9 - TGTGCCAGCAGCTTAGAAGGGGGGGGTTCACCCCTCCACTTT CASSLEGGGSPLHF
TRBJ1-5 - TRBV7-9 TRBD1 TGTGCCAGCAGGGGAGGACAGGGGGACAATCAGCCCCAGCATTTT CASRGGQGDNQPQHF
TRBJ1-2 - TRBV10-3 TRBD1 TGTGCGACCGGGACAGCGAACTATGGCTACACCTTC CATGTANYGYTF
TRBJ1-3 once TRBV25-1 - TGTGGCAGCGGGATATCAGGGGTCTCTGGAAACACCATATATTTT CGSGISGVSGNTIYF
TRBJ1-6 - TRBV30 - TGTGCCTGGACCCCCCCGGGGGTTACAGGTTCACCCCTCCACTTT CAWTPPGVTGSPLHF
TRBJ1-3 - TRBV6-5 - TGTGCCAGCAGTTCGGGCGGACTGTCTGGAAACACCATATATTTT CASSSGGLSGNTIYF
TRBJ1-3 once TRBV19 TRBD1 TGTGCCAGTAGTATATATCGAACAGGGGACAACACCATATATTTT CASSIYRTGDNTIYF
TRBJ2-7 - TRBV6-6 TRBD2 TGTGCCAGCAGTTACAGCCCGTCCGGGACTAGCTACGAGCAGTACTTC CASSYSPSGTSYEQYF
TRBJ1-1 - TRBV2 TRBD1 TGTGCCAGCAGTGTTCGGGACAGAAACACTGAAGCTTTCTTT CASSVRDRNTEAFF
TRBJ2-7 - TRBV5-1 TRBD2 TGCGCCAGCAGCCTTATAGCGGGGCCGCCCTCCTACGAGCAGTACTTC CASSLIAGPPSYEQYF
TRBJ1-3 few TRBV12-5 - TGTGCTAGTGCCACAGGGCTTTCCTCTGGAAACACCATATATTTT CASATGLSSGNTIYF
TRBJ1-2 - TRBV6-5 - TGTGCCAGCAGGGATCCTTACCAGGCTTACTATGGCTACACCTTC CASRDPYQAYYGYTF
TRBJ1-2 - TRBV19 - TGTGCCAGTAGTATAGGAATCGACAGGCCTATGGAAGGCTACACCTTC CASSIGIDRPMEGYTF
TRBJ2-5 - TRBV2 TRBD1 TGTGCCAGCAGTGCCAGGGGGCTTAAAGGAGAGACCCAGTACTTC CASSARGLKGETQYF
TRBJ2-3 few TRBV6-4 TRBD1 TGTGCCAGCAGTGCCAGGGGGCGGGATACGCAGTATTTT CASSARGRDTQYF
TRBJ2-5 - TRBV5-1 TRBD2 TGCGCCAGCAGCGGAGCGGGGATAATGTACCAAGAGACCCAGTACTTC CASSGAGIMYQETQYF